What follows are 4 T cell receptor beta chains derived from one specimen sequenced in a study of control samples from healthy donors and cancer patients. Generated by immunoSEQ multiplex PCR, the TCRdb table keeps only in-frame clones and is missing some. The sample carries roughly 170,000 clones, around 93% recorded once. The source material was blood. These receptors were obtained from an older woman in good health.

V is TRBV10-1 and J is TRBJ1-2; TRBD1 matches 7 bases. The germline V gene encodes CDR1 WNHNN and CDR2 SYGVQD (reference sequence). The CDR3 has 14 amino acids. Trimming cost V 6 bases and J 7 bases; bases outside gene matches: 11. The CDR3 nucleotides are TGCGCCAGCAGCCTCGGACAGGAGCCGAGTGGCTACACCTTC. Translating it yields CASSLGQEPSGYTF.

The chain uses TRBV6-5 and TRBJ1-5; D is ambiguous. The V end was cut by 4 bases, the J end by 6 bases, with 10 bases between. CDR3 length: 13 residues. Germline-derived CDR1 and CDR2 are MNHEY and SVGAGI. CDR3 region: CASSSESGQPQHF. The CDR3 region has the DNA TGTGCCAGCAGTTCGGAATCCGGTCAGCCCCAGCATTTT.

The chain links TRBV29-1 to TRBJ1-1, with no clear D. Trimming removed 1 base from V and 0 bases from J, with 3 bases in between. The CDR3 covers 12 residues. Germline V CDR1 and CDR2: SQVTM, ANQGSEA. The CDR3 DNA is TGCAGCGTTGAAGTCGTGAACACTGAAGCTTTCTTT. Translating gives CSVEVVNTEAFF.

The J gene is TRBJ2-7, the V gene TRBV7-2; 12 positions agree with TRBD1. The CDR3 is made up of 16 amino acids. The ends lost 1 base at V and 6 bases at J; junction bases unmatched: 7. Germline-derived CDR1 and CDR2 are SGHTA and FQGNSA. This chain's CDR3 is CASSLVGGQGAFEQYF. The DNA of the CDR3 is TGTGCCAGCAGCTTAGTCGGGGGACAGGGGGCGTTCGAGCAGTACTTC.